This TCR beta chain was recorded in a study of blood T cell repertoires in COVID-19. Across the study: COVID-19 samples from acute and convalescent phases originated in the United States, Italy and Spain. From T cells, B-cell-depleted T cells, or PBMCs came the material, which was cDNA or gDNA.

To note about this clone: The junction does not match germline at one end; this may be a read error.

The CDR3 has 13 residues. Looked up from germline, CDR1 is MDHEN and CDR2 is SYDVKM. Per the original data handling: Amplification of reference gene primers was used by the study to estimate nucleated cell counts. Sequencing used immunoSEQ multiplex PCR; TCRdb keeps in-frame clones, though not all of them. V and J calls and clone size are those listed in that table; D and trimming were worked out from the DNA. The table has under 300,000 clones, about 68% seen once. The sequence was collected from a woman older than 75 with acute or convalescent COVID-19. The genes are TRBV28 and TRBJ1-5, with unresolved D. The sample comprised peripheral blood. The CDR3 DNA reads TGTGCCAGCAGCTTATTAAGCAATCAGCCCCAGCATTTT. Its protein is CASSLLSNQPQHF.